These T cell receptor beta chains were read from a single sample in a study of blood T cell repertoires in COVID-19. TCRdb keeps only in-frame clones here, not all; method: immunoSEQ multiplex PCR. This table has 360,000 or so clones, about 90% appearing once. The sequenced sample consisted of PBMCs or T cells enriched from blood (not recorded which). These receptors originate from a woman in her twenties or thirties who had recovered from COVID-19. Both conserved end residues are part of each CDR3. The order of the fields is J gene, clone size, V gene, D gene, CDR3 protein, CDR3 DNA. D genes are given only for firm matches. Clone size is given for some rows only: seen once, a few or many times, or a class if the clone is expanded.

>TRBJ1-4|-|TRBV18|TRBD1
CASSPPGTGREKLFF
TGTGCCAGCTCACCACCCGGGACAGGGCGTGAAAAACTGTTTTTT
>TRBJ2-7|once|TRBV18|TRBD2
CASSTGTSGTYSYEQYF
TGTGCCAGCTCAACCGGGACTAGCGGGACTTATTCTTACGAGCAGTACTTC
>TRBJ1-2|-|TRBV18|-
CASSPGQEPYGYTF
TGTGCCAGCTCACCAGGACAAGAGCCTTATGGCTACACCTTC
>TRBJ1-1|-|TRBV4-3|-
CASSRGHAATEAFF
TGCGCCAGCAGCCGGGGCCACGCAGCCACTGAAGCTTTCTTT
>TRBJ1-1|once|TRBV10-3|-
CATSERQPNTEAFF
TGTGCCACCAGTGAGAGACAGCCGAACACTGAAGCTTTCTTT
>TRBJ1-5|-|TRBV19|-
CGAGANQPQHF
TGTGGGGCAGGGGCCAATCAGCCCCAGCATTTT
>TRBJ2-1|-|TRBV7-2|-
CASSLSLWLMGSNEQFF
TGTGCCAGCAGCTTATCGCTGTGGCTAATGGGCTCCAATGAGCAGTTCTTC
>TRBJ1-5|-|TRBV19|-
CASSFSGTSNQPQHF
TGTGCCAGTAGTTTCTCCGGGACATCTAATCAGCCCCAGCATTTT
>TRBJ1-1|-|TRBV10-1|-
CASSGSGLNEAFF
TGCGCCAGCAGTGGATCAGGTTTAAATGAAGCTTTCTTT
>TRBJ1-2|-|TRBV28|TRBD1
CASTIPGQGYGYTF
TGTGCCAGCACCATACCGGGACAGGGCTATGGCTACACCTTC
>TRBJ2-5|-|TRBV3-1/TRBV3-2|-
CASSLDPRDSQETQYF
TGTGCCAGCAGTCTCGACCCCCGGGACTCCCAAGAGACCCAGTACTTC
>TRBJ2-7|-|TRBV5-1|-
CASSLASIDEQYF
TGCGCCAGCAGCTTGGCCAGTATTGACGAGCAGTACTTC
>TRBJ2-3|-|TRBV12-3/TRBV12-4|-
CASSLPSTDTQYF
TGTGCCAGCAGTTTACCTAGCACAGATACGCAGTATTTT
>TRBJ1-5|-|TRBV5-5|-
CASTLGGNQPQHF
TGTGCCAGCACACTGGGAGGGAATCAGCCCCAGCATTTT
>TRBJ1-1|-|TRBV5-4|-
CASSLSARGWGNTEAFF
TGTGCCAGCAGCTTGAGCGCCCGGGGTTGGGGGAACACTGAAGCTTTCTTT
>TRBJ1-1|few|TRBV9|-
CASSSMTGKDTEAFF
TGTGCCAGCAGCTCCATGACAGGCAAGGACACTGAAGCTTTCTTT
>TRBJ1-6|-|TRBV30|TRBD1
CAWSEQGDSPLHF
TGTGCCTGGAGTGAGCAGGGGGATTCACCCCTCCACTTT
>TRBJ2-1|-|TRBV6-5|TRBD2
CASTPRAGGPGEQFF
TGTGCCAGCACCCCAAGAGCGGGAGGGCCTGGTGAGCAGTTCTTC
>TRBJ1-3|-|TRBV4-1|TRBD1
CASSRTGGSGNTIYF
TGCGCCAGCAGCCGCACAGGGGGCTCTGGAAACACCATATATTTT
>TRBJ1-1|-|TRBV6-2/TRBV6-3|TRBD1
CASSYDRGRNLGNTEAFF
TGTGCCAGCAGTTACGACAGGGGGCGAAATCTAGGGAACACTGAAGCTTTCTTT
>TRBJ1-2|-|TRBV19|-
CASSAGDRYGYTF
TGTGCCAGTAGTGCAGGGGATCGCTATGGCTACACCTTC
>TRBJ2-1|-|TRBV3-1/TRBV3-2|-
CASSQGRNLAYNEQFF
TGTGCCAGCAGCCAAGGTAGAAATCTGGCCTACAATGAGCAGTTCTTC
>TRBJ2-7|-|TRBV2|TRBD1
CARRGQGYEQYF
TGTGCCAGACGAGGACAGGGTTACGAGCAGTACTTC
>TRBJ1-3|-|TRBV30|-
CAWSASGPHLRNTIYF
TGTGCCTGGAGTGCTTCGGGTCCCCACCTGCGAAACACCATATATTTT
>TRBJ1-2|-|TRBV27|-
CASKPYGGNYGYTF
TGTGCCAGCAAGCCTTATGGGGGGAACTATGGCTACACCTTC
>TRBJ1-2|-|TRBV28|-
CASSPPQGSMGYTF
TGTGCCAGCAGTCCCCCACAGGGATCTATGGGCTACACCTTC
>TRBJ1-5|-|TRBV19|TRBD1
CASSIDLGRGYGQPQHF
TGTGCCAGTAGTATAGATTTAGGCAGGGGGTACGGGCAGCCCCAGCATTTT
>TRBJ2-3|-|TRBV10-1|TRBD2
CASSASTSGLGDTQYF
TGCGCCAGCAGTGCCTCTACTAGCGGTCTTGGAGATACGCAGTATTTT
>TRBJ1-4|-|TRBV2|TRBD1
CATTGENEKLFF
TGTGCCACGACAGGGGAAAATGAAAAACTGTTTTTT
>TRBJ2-2|-|TRBV3-1/TRBV3-2|-
CASSQPVNTGELFF
TGTGCCAGCAGCCAACCAGTGAACACCGGGGAGCTGTTTTTT
>TRBJ1-2|-|TRBV15|-
CATSRAGYGYTF
TGTGCCACCAGCAGAGCCGGTTATGGCTACACCTTC
>TRBJ1-2|-|TRBV4-2|-
CASSQYAANYGYTF
TGTGCCAGCAGCCAATACGCAGCTAACTATGGCTACACCTTC
>TRBJ2-3|-|TRBV7-3|-
CASSNRDLDTQYF
TGTGCCAGCAGCAACAGGGATCTAGATACGCAGTATTTT
>TRBJ1-2|-|TRBV3-1/TRBV3-2|TRBD1
CASSQEGQGSYTF
TGTGCCAGCAGCCAAGAGGGACAGGGGAGCTACACCTTC